Listed here is a single T cell receptor (beta chain). The data were taken from a study of blood T cell repertoires in COVID-19. Method: immunoSEQ multiplex PCR; TCRdb's copy keeps in-frame clones and lacks some. The table shows 9,500 to 15,000 clones, with more than 75% occurring only once. Germline V gene lookup returns CDR1 SGHVS and CDR2 FQNEAQ. The CDR3 consists of 15 residues. V dropped 1 base and J dropped 8 bases, with 17 bases sitting between them. V and J are TRBV7-8 and TRBJ1-2, with D possibly TRBD1 on 5 matching bases. The source of this sequence is a man between 65 and 85 years old with active COVID-19. The specimen was peripheral blood. CDR3 sequence (DNA): TGTGCCAGCAGCTTAGAGCCCCGGCAGGGCTACGGCTACACCTTC. Its translation: CASSLEPRQGYGYTF.